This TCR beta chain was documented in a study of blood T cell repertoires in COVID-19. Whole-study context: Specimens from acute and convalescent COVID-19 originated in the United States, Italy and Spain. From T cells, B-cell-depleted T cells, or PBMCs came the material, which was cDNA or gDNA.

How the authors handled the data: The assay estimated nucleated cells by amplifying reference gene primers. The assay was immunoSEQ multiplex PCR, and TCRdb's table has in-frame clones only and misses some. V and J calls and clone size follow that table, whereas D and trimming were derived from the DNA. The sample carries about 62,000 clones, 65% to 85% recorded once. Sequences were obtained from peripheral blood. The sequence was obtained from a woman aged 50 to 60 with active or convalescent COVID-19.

Here the CDR3 reads CAISTGTGASYEQYF. The CDR3, as DNA: TGTGCCATCAGTACCGGGACAGGGGCATCCTACGAGCAGTACTTC. V and J are TRBV10-3 and TRBJ2-7, with TRBD1 matching over 10 bases. Germline trimming cut 5 bases from V and 1 base from J; bases unmatched to any gene: 5. Germline V lookup: CDR1 ENHRY, CDR2 SYGVKD. The CDR3 contains 15 residues.